The text below deals with one T cell receptor (beta chain). The antigen is undetermined. This specimen comes from a study of graft-versus-host responses after intestinal transplantation. Study-level background: Transplantation in recipients was multivisceral, liver-intestinal, or isolated intestinal. Anti-thymocyte globulin induction, then tacrolimus and steroids for roughly 3 years, went to all recipients.

Method: immunoSEQ multiplex PCR; TCRdb's copy keeps in-frame clones and lacks some. This sample has roughly 90,000 clones, with about 89% found just once. Study-wide points: When patients had graft-donor T cell macrochimerism, their allografts held high graft-versus-host to host-versus-graft clonal ratios. There were GvH clones found in recipient marrow, and some of them appeared first in ileum or blood.

This CDR3 is built from 13 residues. Per germline, CDR1 SGHKS and CDR2 YYEKEE (reference sequence). Trimming cost V 4 bases and J 7 bases; bases outside gene matches: 7. This specimen consisted of unstimulated CD8+ T cells sorted from spleen or lymph node cells, obtained before intestinal transplant. V gene TRBV5-5 combines with J gene TRBJ1-2; 7 nucleotides match TRBD1. The source is a human donor who received an intestinal transplant. The CDR3 spells CASSIHRGSGYTF. Here the CDR3 DNA reads TGTGCCAGCAGCATACACAGGGGTTCTGGCTACACCTTC.